The T cell receptor (beta chain) under discussion was sequenced for a study of cytomegalovirus exposure and HLA in healthy donors. Concerning this clone: Its antigen is as yet unknown.

PCR used 60 Vbeta primers and 13 Jbeta primers. Profiling relied on immunoSEQ multiplex PCR, and the TCRdb table lists in-frame clones only, not all of them. This table holds around 120,000 clones, roughly 79% found once. Study outcomes and limitations: Data from an earlier analysis indicated that most TCR beta V segments were productive either about 87% or about 30% of the time. The listing of 160 or so TCR beta chains classed them as cytomegalovirus-associated.

Germline trimming cut 4 bases from V and 4 bases from J; bases unmatched to any gene: 6. This CDR3 has 14 residues. The germline V gene encodes CDR1 SGHVS and CDR2 FQNEAQ. The TCR sequence derives from a man aged 18 to 29 in good health and CMV-seronegative. V and J are TRBV7-8 and TRBJ2-7; 8 bases agree with TRBD2. The sequencing sample was made of PBMCs. CDR3 in DNA: TGTGCCAGCAGCTCACGGGGGGGGCCATACGAGCAGTACTTC. Translating gives CASSSRGGPYEQYF.